This T cell receptor beta chain emerged from a study of cytomegalovirus exposure and HLA in healthy donors (dated by TCRdb to about 2017). About the study as a whole: An earlier analysis of some 550 of the donors reported more than 250 Gb of sequence data and 117 million unique TCR beta sequences from 150 million to 200 million T cells. In an earlier analysis of 550 to 700 of the donors, high-throughput TCR beta sequencing was used to judge whether each TCR beta V gene segment behaved as functional or pseudogenic. Approximately 310 gigabases of sequencing data and 70 million to 95 million unique TCR sequences made up an early release that covered approximately 620 HLA-typed donors. In a later analysis, previously published TCR beta repertoires from roughly 710 donors were re-analyzed and high-resolution HLA genotyping was added so that TCR occurrence patterns could be studied. Using immunosequencing, the study profiled T cell repertoires from 666 subjects and related those repertoires to cytomegalovirus serostatus. Typing coverage differed by locus: A, B, C, DRB1 and DQB1 were typed in roughly 620-630 donors, DQA1 in about 500, DPA1 in approximately 610, and DPB1 in roughly 450. The later analysis used no new phenotypic data to find candidate immune exposures, relying instead on TCR beta sequences and their occurrence across donors. HLA typing covered class I and class II loci at four-digit resolution. The study aimed to test whether cataloging public T cell receptors could reveal signatures of past pathogen exposure. Donor age, sex, ethnicity and CMV serostatus were compiled alongside the repertoire data. Of the 398 genotyped donors, roughly 76% were placed in the genetic ancestry cluster associated with self-reported Caucasian donors. To predict cytomegalovirus infection status, the study brought together high-throughput TCR immunosequencing, statistical association of individual TCRs with disease status, and machine learning. Besides the first cohort of under 700 subjects, a separate validation cohort made up of some 110 different subjects was used. Because of strong linkage in the cohort, roughly five DR-DQ haplotypes were treated as single units for association and clustering. Genome-wide SNP genotypes for about 65% of the 666 donors were used in a later genetic analysis, which treated that subset as a discovery cohort. Among roughly 400 genotyped donors of the cohort, an average of about 220,000 unique TCR beta nucleotide sequences was sequenced per donor, of which approximately 19% were non-productive. All discovery cohort repertoires had been generated on a single sequencing platform.

The CDR3 runs 14 residues from the cysteine to the phenylalanine. Kept here is only the CDR3 DNA, which spans 42 bases and is read in frame from base 1. Per the germline V gene, SNHLY is the CDR1 and FYNNEI is the CDR2. Clipping removes 8 bases from V and 4 bases from J, with 10 as the unmatched junction base count. The library was built by means of the immunoSEQ multiplex PCR assay. For the multiplex PCR, a mixture combining 60 forward primers for TCR Vbeta segments and 13 reverse primers for TCR Jbeta segments was used. The CDR3 region of rearranged TCR beta genes was amplified from genomic DNA by a multiplex PCR assay. Amplified TCR beta libraries were sequenced as 87-base-pair reads on the Illumina HiSeq System. The source study handled its data this way. Across the roughly 700 repertoires, a later analysis counted tens of millions of unique TCR beta chains, roughly 11 million of which were shared by at least two donors. A nearest-neighbor algorithm error-corrected the raw reads and collapsed the reads into unique sequences, merging closely related sequences to remove PCR and sequencing errors. CDR3 sequences were aligned to IMGT reference sequences to assign V, D and J gene segments. For a sequence to be retained, a match of at least six nucleotides to both a V gene segment and a J gene segment was required. A rearrangement was called productive if the CDR3 had no stop codons and remained in frame with V and J, and every other rearrangement was called non-productive. Following IMGT convention, CDR3 was defined as the stretch from the second conserved V-encoded cysteine to the conserved J-encoded phenylalanine. In an earlier analysis of approximately 590 of the donors, sequences lacking an unambiguous match to a single V gene segment were excluded. An earlier analysis of 587 of the donors called V segments functional above 56.7% productive rearrangements and segregating when the between-donor standard deviation exceeded 5%. A statistical classification framework was built for diagnosing cytomegalovirus status from the catalog of TCR beta chain sequences. In a later analysis, V and J genes were assigned by comparing TCR nucleotide sequences against IMGT/GENE-DB human TR gene sequences. A later analysis assigned CDR3 sequences and most-parsimonious VDJ recombination scenarios with the TCRdist pipeline. In a later analysis, every TCR beta chain was defined by the combination of its CDR3 amino acid sequence and its V-gene family, and reads without a unique V-gene family were dropped. In a later analysis, fewer than 600 highly shared, low-generation-probability nucleotide sequences were removed to address suspected cross-contamination and a sequencing artifact. In a later analysis, a clonal expansion index was calculated for each public chain from normalized within-repertoire ranks of inferred template counts. Generation probabilities in a later analysis came from a VDJ recombination model fitted to out-of-frame rearrangements, and those results were checked against IGoR. In a later analysis, hypergeometric tests were used to score TCR-TCR, TCR-HLA and TCR-CMV co-occurrence, with a repertoire-size bias correction applied to TCR pairs. In a later analysis, false discovery rates were estimated by permuting HLA or CMV assignments 20 times. A later analysis grouped co-occurring TCRs with DBSCAN, adding TCRdist sequence similarity when clustering within HLA-allele-positive subsets. Co-occurrence clustering excluded repertoires with fewer than 30,000 or more than 120,000 public chains, plus five with anomalous nucleotide sharing. Imported from immuneACCESS, the table was reduced by TCRdb to in-frame sequences with V and J called. These copies leave out some clones; in studies compared against another copy, an unresolved V gene accounts for under half, and the cause of the remainder is not known. Clone size and V and J calls were adopted from that table, with D and trimming inferred from the DNA. This sample holds about 160,000 clones; less than 90% were observed only once. The top ten clonotypes cover around 5.8% of the sample.

The cohort was made up of 500 to 800 healthy bone marrow donors. At the time of sampling, all cohort members were nominally healthy, though unrecorded immune exposures were likely present. The donor was CMV seropositive and was included in the group of approximately 300 seropositive cohort members. A peripheral blood sample was provided by each donor, and peripheral blood mononuclear cells were used for TCR beta sequencing. The Qiagen DNeasy Blood Extraction Kit was used to extract genomic DNA from the blood cell samples. Beyond this particular receptor, the publication reports: Strong co-occurrence of HLA alleles, especially DR and DQ, made assigning TCR associations to individual alleles difficult. It was suggested by the authors that the approach could potentially be generalized to other disease states and immunological phenotypes. According to a later analysis, most CMV-associated TCR beta chains appeared to be HLA-restricted, and the HLA associations seemed to be driven largely by CMV exposure. Across donors, most TCR sequences were observed very rarely, whereas some public TCRs were present in many individuals. The classifier was reported to diagnose cytomegalovirus status with high specificity and sensitivity in both the original and validation cohorts. The cohort was sequenced for TCR beta chains only, and without alpha or paired-chain data the features that could be detected were limited. Specific HLA alleles were associated with 15,000 to 20,000 TCR beta sequences at a false discovery rate of 0.05 in a later analysis. The study gave a list of more than 150 TCR beta chains associated with cytomegalovirus. In a later genetic analysis, fewer N-insertions in productive TCRs were reported among donors in an Asian-associated ancestry cluster than the 666-donor mean. Over 15 rarely observed V segments, including chromosome 9 orphons, were excluded from the earlier analysis of approximately 600 of the donors because counts were too low. A later genetic analysis associated a missense DCLRE1C variant with V-gene and J-gene trimming of TCR beta chains, and an independent cohort replicated the association. CMV serostatus was the only immune exposure information available for the cohort. Some IMGT-functional V segments, including TRBV6-2 and TRBV6-3, could not be distinguished by the 87-base-pair reads and were therefore excluded. A group of highly shared sequence variants was considered likely to be a technical artifact of the sequencing pipeline. Presence/absence analyses assumed roughly uniform sequencing depth across donors, an assumption that may not hold. In a later analysis, the rate of TCR association differed among HLA loci, with DRB1 alleles having the most associated TCRs and HLA-C alleles having the fewest. In vitro tests confirmed that a few of the cytomegalovirus-associated TCR beta chains recognize cytomegalovirus antigens. Correlated functional status among segregating V segments might be attributable to linkage disequilibrium, but an unknown experimental factor could not be ruled out. A later analysis found that HLA-associated TCR beta chains were more clonally expanded and had lower generation probabilities than equally common non-associated chains. In a later analysis, several top co-occurrence clusters were reported to appear linked to parvovirus B19, influenza, CMV and Epstein-Barr virus. Because HLA typing was missing for some donors at each locus, association tests included only the typed subset. A further reported finding was that TCR beta sequences accurately predicted the HLA-A and HLA-B alleles for most subjects in the first cohort. In an earlier analysis of roughly 500 of the donors, most TCR beta V segments appeared in productive rearrangements about 87% or about 30% of the time, broadly matching IMGT annotations.

In this sample, this clone turned up a few times. Its antigen is still unknown. No base quality values were provided; no much bigger clone lies one nucleotide off. The V and J segments used are TRBV2 and TRBJ2-5; 7 junctional bases match TRBD1. Sequenced material: PBMCs. The sequence derives from a male donor in good health and CMV-seropositive. The CDR3 protein: CASPRKGAGETQYF. DNA sequence: TGTGCCAGCCCAAGAAAGGGGGCTGGAGAGACCCAGTACTTC.